The 28 T cell receptor beta chains below come from one sample, sequenced in a study of T cells after somatic rescue of genetic block. The repertoire was sequenced with immunoSEQ multiplex PCR; TCRdb's copy has only in-frame clones and lacks some. Here the sample spans about 120,000 clones, under 95% being singletons. The sequencing sample was made of peripheral blood mononuclear cells (PBMCs). The receptors shown here come from a woman aged 18 to 35.

This chain uses TRBV4-2 with TRBJ1-2; the D gene is possibly TRBD1 (6 bases). CDR1 and CDR2 (germline): LGHNA, YNFKEQ. V was clipped by 0 bases and J by 6 bases, with 20 bases between them. The CDR3 is 17 residues long. The CDR3 nucleotides are TGTGCCAGCAGCCAAGACGAGTTACACAGGGCGCAAGATGGCTACACCTTC. Translating gives CASSQDELHRAQDGYTF.

The gene calls are TRBV10-3 and TRBJ1-1; no reliable D call. CDR3 length: 14 amino acids. Germline V lookup: CDR1 ENHRY, CDR2 SYGVKD. Trimming removed 6 bases from V and 0 bases from J, with 11 bases in between. CDR3 bases: TGTGCCATCAGATTACATCTTATGAACACTGAAGCTTTCTTT. It translates to CAIRLHLMNTEAFF.

This chain connects TRBV9 to TRBJ2-4; 9 bases are a match to TRBD1. There are 16 residues in the CDR3. The J segment lost 3 bases and the V segment lost 2 bases, leaving 6 bases of the junction unmatched. Germline V gene sequence: CDR1 SGDLS, CDR2 YYNGEE. The DNA of the CDR3 is TGTGCCAGCAGCGTCTCACAGGGGGCCGGCAAAAACATTCAGTACTTC. Amino acid sequence: CASSVSQGAGKNIQYF.

The chain recombines TRBV7-9 with TRBJ1-6; a weak D match, TRBD1 (6 bases). This CDR3 spans 16 amino acids. Trimming pared 2 bases from V and 5 bases from J, leaving 13 bases between. Germline-derived CDR1 and CDR2 are SEHNR and FQNEAQ (reference sequence). The CDR3 here is CASSLKVQGDNSPLHF. In nucleotides, the CDR3 is TGTGCCAGCAGCTTAAAAGTACAGGGAGATAATTCACCCCTCCACTTT.

This clone has just one count. The gene calls are TRBV28 and TRBJ1-4; 7 bases align to TRBD1. Germline V gene lookup returns CDR1 MDHEN and CDR2 SYDVKM. The CDR3 sequence is 15 residues long. After removal of 5 bases from V and 13 bases from J, the junction contained 16 bases not matched to a gene. The CDR3, as DNA: TGTGCCAGCAGTCTACCGACAGGGACCCACAAACGACTGTTTTTT. Residues: CASSLPTGTHKRLFF.

The chain recombines TRBV18 with TRBJ2-7; D might be TRBD1 or TRBD2, each matching 5 bases. The CDR3 consists of 13 residues. Trimming removed 4 bases at V and 4 bases at J, with 11 bases between. CDR1 is KGHSH, CDR2 LQKENI, per germline. The CDR3: CASSLRDGYEQYF. DNA for the CDR3: TGTGCCAGCTCACTTAGGGACGGTTACGAGCAGTACTTC.

J is TRBJ2-7 and V is TRBV15; D possibly corresponds to TRBD1 (5 bases). The ends were cut back, 1 base at V and 0 bases at J, with 7 bases in the middle. Germline values: CDR1 LNHNV, CDR2 YYDKDF (reference sequence). The CDR3 loop spans 14 amino acids. DNA of the CDR3: TGTGCCACCAGCAGAGGGACAAACTCCTACGAGCAGTACTTC. This encodes CATSRGTNSYEQYF.

This chain uses TRBV13 with TRBJ2-2, with D hard to call. The V and J ends lost 3 bases and 1 base respectively, with 6 bases between them. The CDR3 extends over 14 amino acids. Germline V gives CDR1 PRHDT, CDR2 FYEKMQ (reference sequence). The CDR3 sequence: CASSFSWNTGELFF. CDR3 DNA: TGTGCCAGCAGCTTTAGTTGGAACACCGGGGAGCTGTTTTTT.

CDR3 nucleotides: TGTGCCAGCAGTGAAACACCCCCATCCACAGATACGCAGTATTTT. As protein: CASSETPPSTDTQYF. The gene calls are TRBV25-1 and TRBJ2-3, with D hard to call. Germline V gene lookup returns CDR1 MGHDK and CDR2 SYGVNS. Trimming shortened V by 2 bases and J by 2 bases, and 11 bases separated the two germline ends. The length of the CDR3 is 15 residues.

This clone was counted a single time. The genes are TRBV28 and TRBJ1-1; no clear D. The V end lost 0 bases, the J end lost 8 bases, and 10 bases lay between the germline ends. This CDR3 comprises 13 residues. The germline V gene encodes CDR1 MDHEN and CDR2 SYDVKM. The DNA of the CDR3 is TGTGCCAGCAGTTTATGGAGCAGCGCCGAAGCTTTCTTT. Its protein is CASSLWSSAEAFF.

This clone was observed at least ten times. The V gene is TRBV6-4, the J gene TRBJ2-1, with TRBD1 identical over 7 bases. The V segment lost 5 bases and the J segment 2 bases; nucleotides outside the gene matches: 3. This CDR3 has 14 amino acids. The V gene's germline CDR1 is MRHNA and CDR2 SNTAGT. The CDR3: CASSPGTAYNEQFF. The CDR3 coding sequence is TGTGCCAGCAGTCCCGGGACAGCCTACAATGAGCAGTTCTTC.

This clone has only a few counts. The rearrangement uses TRBV7-3 and TRBJ1-6; 9 bases are a match to TRBD1. V was pared by 3 bases and J by 7 bases, with 4 bases of the junction left unmatched. This CDR3 has 15 residues. Germline CDR1 and CDR2: SGHTA and FQGTGA. CDR3 nucleotide sequence: TGTGCCAGCAGCTTGGCGGGACAGGGAAATTCACCCCTCCACTTT. Amino acid sequence: CASSLAGQGNSPLHF.

This chain links TRBV7-2 with TRBJ1-2; D ambiguous. This CDR3 spans 13 amino acids. Trimming pared 0 bases from V and 7 bases from J, leaving 9 bases between. Germline loops: CDR1 SGHTA, CDR2 FQGNSA. The CDR3 sequence: CASSLAVRRGYTF. CDR3 nucleotides: TGTGCCAGCAGCTTAGCGGTCAGGCGTGGCTACACCTTC.

This chain links TRBV7-9 with TRBJ2-7; 9 positions match TRBD1. The CDR3 runs 16 residues. Germline V gene lookup returns CDR1 SEHNR and CDR2 FQNEAQ (reference sequence). The V gene end was trimmed by 1 base and the J gene end by 3 bases; junction bases not matched to a gene: 7. CDR3 loop: CASSLEGQGSFYEQYF. DNA for the CDR3: TGTGCCAGCAGCTTAGAGGGACAGGGAAGTTTCTACGAGCAGTACTTC.

In its sample, this clone was seen once. The chain carries TRBV4-1 and TRBJ1-4; D might be TRBD1 (5 bases). The CDR3 is 14 residues long. V lost 4 bases to trimming and J lost 7 bases, with 13 bases between them. Germline V gene lookup returns CDR1 MGHRA and CDR2 YSYEKL. The CDR3 nucleotides are TGCGCCAGCAGCCCACAGGAACTGGGTGAAAAACTGTTTTTT. Its translation is CASSPQELGEKLFF.

The chain links TRBV19 to TRBJ2-1; no clear D gene. Germline loops: CDR1 LNHDA, CDR2 SQIVND (reference sequence). The CDR3 runs 12 residues. The ends were cut back, 9 bases at V and 4 bases at J, with 10 bases in the middle. The CDR3 protein is CASSFRYNEQFF. The DNA of the CDR3 is TGTGCCAGCTCCTTCCGATACAATGAGCAGTTCTTC.

This clone was detected only once. One end of the junction does not line up with germline, which may come from a read error. The rearrangement joins TRBV5-6 to TRBJ1-2; 10 bases are shared with TRBD1. The CDR3 extends over 14 amino acids. Germline-derived CDR1 and CDR2 are SGHDT and YYEEEE. CDR3 residues: CTSSRIGQGDGYTF. Here the CDR3 DNA reads TGTACCAGCAGCCGGATAGGACAGGGGGATGGCTACACCTTC.

The chain links TRBV18 to TRBJ2-7; no definite D call. The ends were cut back, 10 bases at V and 4 bases at J, with 23 bases in the middle. CDR3 size: 15 residues. CDR1 is KGHSH, CDR2 LQKENI, per germline. CDR3 protein: CAILPLATRIYEQYF. CDR3 sequence (DNA): TGTGCCATACTCCCCTTGGCAACGCGAATTTACGAGCAGTACTTC.

This chain uses TRBV19 with TRBJ2-7; weak D call: TRBD1 (5 bases). Looked up from germline, CDR1 is LNHDA and CDR2 is SQIVND (reference sequence). The CDR3 has 14 residues. With 1 base removed from V and 4 bases from J, the gap between germline ends came to 11 bases. In DNA, the CDR3 is TGTGCCAGTAGTATAGGAACAGGACATTACGAGCAGTACTTC. Residues: CASSIGTGHYEQYF. The variable domain in full, with the rest retrieved from reference TRBV19 and TRBJ2-7, is DGGITQSPKYLFRKEGQNVTLSCEQNLNHDAMYWYRQDPGQGLRLIYYSQIVNDFQKGDIAEGYSVSREKKESFPLTVTSAQKNPTAFYLCASSIGTGHYEQYFGPGTRLTVT.

The chain employs TRBV9 and TRBJ2-7; 10 nucleotides match TRBD2. The V segment lost 4 bases and the J segment 0 bases; nucleotides outside the gene matches: 13. Germline CDR1 SGDLS, CDR2 YYNGEE. The CDR3 is 18 residues long. The CDR3 bases are TGTGCCAGCAGCCCTTCCGCTAGCGGGGGCCTTACCTCCTACGAGCAGTACTTC. Translating it yields CASSPSASGGLTSYEQYF. Complete variable domain (other parts from reference TRBV9 and TRBJ2-7): DSGVTQTPKHLITATGQRVTLRCSPRSGDLSVYWYQQSLDQGLQFLIQYYNGEERAKGNILERFSAQQFPDLHSELNLSSLELGDSALYFCASSPSASGGLTSYEQYFGPGTRLTVT.

The chain recombines TRBV2 with TRBJ1-3; D remains ambiguous. This CDR3 has 10 amino acids. The V and J ends lost 6 bases and 9 bases respectively, with 6 bases between them. CDR1 is SNHLY and CDR2 is FYNNEI in the germline V gene. The CDR3 here is CASRSATIYF. The DNA for the CDR3 is TGTGCCAGCAGATCAGCCACCATATATTTT. Using reference TRBV2 and TRBJ1-3 for the parts outside the CDR3, the full variable domain is EPEVTQTPSHQVTQMGQEVILRCVPISNHLYFYWYRQILGQKVEFLVSFYNNEISEKSEIFDDQFSVERPDGSNFTLKIRSTKLEDSAMYFCASRSATIYFGEGSWLTVV.

This clone was seen a single time. The rearrangement links TRBV5-1 to TRBJ2-7, with a possible D match to TRBD1 (5 bases). Germline-derived CDR1 and CDR2 are SGHRS and YFSETQ. This CDR3 is 14 amino acids long. V dropped 0 bases and J dropped 6 bases, with 13 bases sitting between them. The CDR3: CASSLEGPRGEQYF. The CDR3 DNA is TGCGCCAGCAGCTTGGAAGGCCCAAGGGGCGAGCAGTACTTC.

The V and J genes are TRBV11-2 and TRBJ1-1, with D maybe TRBD1 (6 bases). The CDR3 runs to 15 residues. Trimming took 1 base from V and 2 from J, leaving 11 bases between them. CDR1 is SGHAT, CDR2 FQNNGV, per germline. CDR3 sequence: CASSLGGRRNTEAFF. For the CDR3, the DNA is TGTGCCAGCAGCTTAGGGGGGCGAAGAAACACTGAAGCTTTCTTT.

The chain couples TRBV23-1 to TRBJ2-7; D uncertain. TRBV23-1 is an ORF for which the function is uncertain. This CDR3 contains 12 residues. Trimming took off 3 bases at V and 5 bases at J, with 8 bases between the two ends. The CDR3 nucleotides read TGCGCCAGCAGTCAGGGGTACCACGAGCAGTACTTC. Translated: CASSQGYHEQYF.

The rearrangement uses TRBV25-1 and TRBJ2-1, with D possibly matching TRBD2 (7 bases). The CDR3 extends over 11 amino acids. V shed 7 bases and J shed 10 bases, with 11 bases lying between them. Per germline, CDR1 MGHDK and CDR2 SYGVNS. CDR3 sequence reads: CASTRGAEQFF. The CDR3 bases are TGTGCCAGCACTCGGGGGGCCGAGCAGTTCTTC.

This chain uses TRBV6-6 with TRBJ1-3; 8 bases map to TRBD1. CDR1 is MNHNY and CDR2 is SVGAGI in the germline V gene (reference sequence). The CDR3 has 14 amino acids. J lost 4 bases, V lost 4 bases, and 3 bases had no gene match. CDR3: CASSSDRGGNTIYF. The CDR3, as DNA: TGTGCCAGCAGTTCCGACAGGGGAGGAAACACCATATATTTT.

J is TRBJ2-1 and V is TRBV9, with D maybe TRBD2 (6 bases). The germline V gene encodes CDR1 SGDLS and CDR2 YYNGEE. Deletions cut 0 bases from V and 7 bases from J, with 14 bases between. This CDR3 has 15 residues. CDR3: CASSVGGGTWNEQFF. CDR3 in DNA: TGTGCCAGCAGCGTAGGGGGCGGGACCTGGAATGAGCAGTTCTTC.

CDR3 loop: CASSHRDRGFNSPLHF. CDR3 nucleotides: TGCGCCAGCAGCCACCGGGACAGGGGATTCAATTCACCCCTCCACTTT. V and J are TRBV4-1 and TRBJ1-6, with 10 bases matching TRBD1. Germline lookup yields CDR1 MGHRA and CDR2 YSYEKL. This CDR3 has 16 residues. Unmatched junction bases numbered 6, after V lost 3 bases and J lost 7 bases.